The rows below give T cell receptor beta chains drawn from one sample of a study of blood T cell repertoires in COVID-19. Assay: immunoSEQ multiplex PCR; the TCRdb copy retains only in-frame clones and omits some. The top ten clones hold 6.2% of a sample with about 180,000 clones, more than 80% of them seen once. The sequencing input was PBMCs or T cells enriched from blood (not recorded which). These receptor sequences come from a man aged 35 to 55 who had recovered from COVID-19. CDR3s include the opening cysteine and the closing phenylalanine or tryptophan. D genes are given only for firm matches. Size values are once, few and many counts, or a class for expanded clones, and some rows have none.

d_gene: .
v_gene: TRBV11-3
abundance: few
j_gene: TRBJ2-1
len: 13
CDR3aa: CASSLEGGDNQFF
CDR3nt: TGTGCCAGCAGCTTAGAAGGGGGAGACAACCAGTTCTTC

d_gene: .
v_gene: TRBV11-3
abundance: .
j_gene: TRBJ2-5
len: 16
CDR3aa: CASSLDKAGRWETQYF
CDR3nt: TGTGCCAGCAGCTTAGACAAGGCAGGGAGGTGGGAGACCCAGTACTTC

d_gene: .
v_gene: TRBV9
abundance: .
j_gene: TRBJ2-7
len: 13
CDR3aa: CASSLSWGGEQYF
CDR3nt: TGTGCCAGCAGCCTTTCCTGGGGCGGCGAGCAGTACTTC

d_gene: .
v_gene: TRBV2
abundance: .
j_gene: TRBJ1-1
len: 14
CDR3aa: CASSGRVMNTEAFF
CDR3nt: TGTGCCAGCAGTGGCCGGGTTATGAACACTGAAGCTTTCTTT

d_gene: .
v_gene: TRBV6-2/TRBV6-3
abundance: .
j_gene: TRBJ1-4
len: 18
CDR3aa: CASSPLPGRTATNEKLFF
CDR3nt: TGTGCCAGCAGTCCCCTCCCGGGACGGACAGCAACTAATGAAAAACTGTTTTTT

d_gene: .
v_gene: TRBV2
abundance: .
j_gene: TRBJ1-2
len: 15
CDR3aa: CASSVYPGLGYGYTF
CDR3nt: TGTGCCAGCAGTGTTTACCCAGGGCTGGGGTATGGCTACACCTTC

d_gene: TRBD1
v_gene: TRBV27
abundance: .
j_gene: TRBJ1-6
len: 15
CDR3aa: CASSGPTQGLSPLHF
CDR3nt: TGTGCCAGCAGCGGACCCACACAGGGGCTCTCACCCCTCCACTTT

d_gene: .
v_gene: TRBV12-3/TRBV12-4
abundance: once
j_gene: TRBJ1-1
len: 12
CDR3aa: CASSLGVAEAFF
CDR3nt: TGTGCCAGCAGTTTGGGAGTAGCTGAAGCTTTCTTT

d_gene: TRBD1
v_gene: TRBV15
abundance: .
j_gene: TRBJ1-2
len: 13
CDR3aa: CATSPDRVYGYTF
CDR3nt: TGTGCCACCAGCCCCGACAGGGTCTATGGCTACACCTTC

d_gene: .
v_gene: TRBV16
abundance: .
j_gene: TRBJ1-1
len: 15
CDR3aa: CASSQSSGMNTEAFF
CDR3nt: TGTGCCAGCAGCCAATCTTCAGGGATGAACACTGAAGCTTTCTTT

d_gene: .
v_gene: TRBV21-1
abundance: .
j_gene: TRBJ1-4
len: 15
CDR3aa: CASILPCGAQEKLFF
CDR3nt: TGTGCCAGCATACTACCATGTGGGGCACAAGAAAAACTGTTTTTT

d_gene: .
v_gene: TRBV5-1
abundance: .
j_gene: TRBJ1-3
len: 17
CDR3aa: CASSLGQLLESGNTIYF
CDR3nt: TGCGCCAGCAGCTTGGGGCAACTACTGGAGTCTGGAAACACCATATATTTT

d_gene: TRBD1
v_gene: TRBV4-1
abundance: .
j_gene: TRBJ1-4
len: 13
CDR3aa: CASSRDREEKLFF
CDR3nt: TGCGCCAGCAGCAGGGACAGGGAGGAAAAACTGTTTTTT

d_gene: .
v_gene: TRBV28
abundance: .
j_gene: TRBJ2-5
len: 17
CDR3aa: CASSLGVGGVRVETQYF
CDR3nt: TGTGCCAGCAGTTTAGGGGTCGGGGGAGTGCGGGTAGAGACCCAGTACTTC

d_gene: TRBD2
v_gene: TRBV29-1
abundance: .
j_gene: TRBJ2-3
len: 16
CDR3aa: CSVEVVAAGGPDTQYF
CDR3nt: TGCAGCGTTGAAGTCGTGGCTGCGGGAGGGCCAGATACGCAGTATTTT

d_gene: TRBD1
v_gene: TRBV27
abundance: .
j_gene: TRBJ2-7
len: 12
CDR3aa: CASKTGDNEQYF
CDR3nt: TGTGCCAGTAAGACAGGGGATAACGAGCAGTACTTC

d_gene: .
v_gene: TRBV19
abundance: .
j_gene: TRBJ2-4
len: 14
CDR3aa: CASSIQKAKNIQYF
CDR3nt: TGTGCCAGTAGTATCCAGAAAGCCAAAAACATTCAGTACTTC

d_gene: TRBD1
v_gene: TRBV27
abundance: few
j_gene: TRBJ2-7
len: 15
CDR3aa: CASSFGRDRGYEQYF
CDR3nt: TGTGCCAGCAGTTTTGGTCGGGACAGGGGGTACGAGCAGTACTTC

d_gene: TRBD1
v_gene: TRBV7-8
abundance: .
j_gene: TRBJ1-1
len: 15
CDR3aa: CASSGQGAMNTEAFF
CDR3nt: TGTGCCAGCAGCGGGCAGGGGGCTATGAACACTGAAGCTTTCTTT

d_gene: .
v_gene: TRBV29-1
abundance: .
j_gene: TRBJ2-7
len: 14
CDR3aa: CSVEDRGQGYEQYF
CDR3nt: TGCAGCGTTGAAGATCGAGGACAAGGCTACGAGCAGTACTTC

d_gene: .
v_gene: TRBV5-4
abundance: .
j_gene: TRBJ1-1
len: 16
CDR3aa: CASSLGGVQANTEAFF
CDR3nt: TGTGCCAGCAGCTTGGGGGGGGTTCAGGCGAACACTGAAGCTTTCTTT

d_gene: TRBD2
v_gene: TRBV24-1
abundance: .
j_gene: TRBJ2-1
len: 16
CDR3aa: CATSDPSGGSYNEQFF
CDR3nt: TGTGCCACCAGTGATCCTAGCGGGGGCTCCTACAATGAGCAGTTCTTC

d_gene: TRBD2
v_gene: TRBV9
abundance: .
j_gene: TRBJ2-7
len: 16
CDR3aa: CASSVGGAGGPVEQYF
CDR3nt: TGTGCCAGCAGCGTAGGAGGAGCGGGAGGGCCAGTCGAGCAGTACTTC

d_gene: TRBD1
v_gene: TRBV3-1/TRBV3-2
abundance: .
j_gene: TRBJ2-2
len: 16
CDR3aa: CASSLNRGLDTGELFF
CDR3nt: TGTGCCAGCAGCCTCAACAGGGGGCTGGACACCGGGGAGCTGTTTTTT

d_gene: TRBD1
v_gene: TRBV19
abundance: many
j_gene: TRBJ2-5
len: 17
CDR3aa: CASSMGWTGNLGETQYF
CDR3nt: TGTGCCAGTAGTATGGGTTGGACAGGGAATCTAGGGGAGACCCAGTACTTC

d_gene: TRBD2
v_gene: TRBV5-1
abundance: .
j_gene: TRBJ2-1
len: 16
CDR3aa: CASSLVGTSGYNEQFF
CDR3nt: TGCGCCAGCAGCTTGGTCGGGACTAGCGGCTACAATGAGCAGTTCTTC

d_gene: TRBD1
v_gene: TRBV19
abundance: .
j_gene: TRBJ1-5
len: 15
CDR3aa: CASSRPTGRVPPQHF
CDR3nt: TGTGCCAGTAGCCGACCGACAGGGAGAGTTCCGCCCCAGCATTTT

d_gene: .
v_gene: TRBV5-8
abundance: .
j_gene: TRBJ2-2
len: 13
CDR3aa: CASSPGLSGELFF
CDR3nt: TGTGCCAGCAGCCCGGGATTGAGCGGGGAGCTGTTTTTT

d_gene: .
v_gene: TRBV18
abundance: .
j_gene: TRBJ1-1
len: 12
CDR3aa: CASSPPGLEAFF
CDR3nt: TGTGCCAGCTCCCCCCCAGGGCTTGAAGCTTTCTTT

d_gene: .
v_gene: TRBV12-5
abundance: .
j_gene: TRBJ2-2
len: 16
CDR3aa: CASGLVIGSRTGELFF
CDR3nt: TGTGCTAGTGGTTTGGTAATCGGGAGTCGCACCGGGGAGCTGTTTTTT

d_gene: TRBD1
v_gene: TRBV27
abundance: few
j_gene: TRBJ1-5
len: 12
CDR3aa: CASSIQGQPQHF
CDR3nt: TGTGCCAGCAGTATACAGGGGCAGCCCCAGCATTTT

d_gene: TRBD1
v_gene: TRBV4-2
abundance: .
j_gene: TRBJ1-3
len: 16
CDR3aa: CASSQDRGGGGNTIYF
CDR3nt: TGTGCCAGCAGCCAAGATAGAGGAGGGGGCGGAAACACCATATATTTT

d_gene: TRBD2
v_gene: TRBV6-5
abundance: .
j_gene: TRBJ2-7
len: 14
CDR3aa: CASTGGSGPYEQYF
CDR3nt: TGTGCCAGCACGGGCGGGAGTGGTCCCTACGAGCAGTACTTC

d_gene: .
v_gene: TRBV5-1
abundance: .
j_gene: TRBJ1-4
len: 16
CDR3aa: CASSLALRAGNEKLFF
CDR3nt: TGCGCCAGCAGCTTAGCGCTGAGGGCGGGTAATGAAAAACTGTTTTTT

d_gene: TRBD2
v_gene: TRBV10-3
abundance: .
j_gene: TRBJ2-3
len: 16
CDR3aa: CAIREPSGGAVDTQYF
CDR3nt: TGTGCCATCAGAGAACCTAGCGGGGGGGCCGTAGATACGCAGTATTTT